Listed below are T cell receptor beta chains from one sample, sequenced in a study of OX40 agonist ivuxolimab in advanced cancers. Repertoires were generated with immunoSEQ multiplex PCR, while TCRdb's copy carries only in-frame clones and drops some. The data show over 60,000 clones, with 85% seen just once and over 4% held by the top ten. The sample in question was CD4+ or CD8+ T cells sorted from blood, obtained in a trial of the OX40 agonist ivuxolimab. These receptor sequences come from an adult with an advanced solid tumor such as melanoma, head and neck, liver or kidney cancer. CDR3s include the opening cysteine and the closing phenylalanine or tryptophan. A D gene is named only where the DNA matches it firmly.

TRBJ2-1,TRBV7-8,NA,CASSRTSGGNEQFF
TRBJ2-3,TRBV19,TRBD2,CASSIKSPGRGFTDTQYF
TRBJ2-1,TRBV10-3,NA,CALSTDTSSYNEQFF
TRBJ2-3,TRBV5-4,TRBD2,CASSPGTSVATGTQYF
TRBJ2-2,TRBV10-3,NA,CAISEFSHTGELFF
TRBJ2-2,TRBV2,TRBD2,CASRKTSGSHGELFF
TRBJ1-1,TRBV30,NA,CAWSAGGAYTEAFF
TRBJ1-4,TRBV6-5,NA,CASSPGWNNEKLFF
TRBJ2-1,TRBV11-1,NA,CASSRQYNEQFF
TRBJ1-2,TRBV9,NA,CASSVSGANYGYTF
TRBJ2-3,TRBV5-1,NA,CASSLPLDTQYF
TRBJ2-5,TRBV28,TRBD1,CASSPLGTGREETQYF
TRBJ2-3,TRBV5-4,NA,CASLRDLVGDTQYF
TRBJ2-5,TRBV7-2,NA,CASSSGVQETQYF
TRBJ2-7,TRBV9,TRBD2,CASSAAPTSGSRYEQYF
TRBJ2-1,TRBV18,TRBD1,CASSPLGTGGYNEQFF
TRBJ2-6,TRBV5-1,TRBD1,CASEIGQGSSGANVLTF
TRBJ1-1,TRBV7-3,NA,CASSPRAGSEAFF
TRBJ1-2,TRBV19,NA,CASGHYGYTF
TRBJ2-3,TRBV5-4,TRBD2,CASSAGLAESTDTQYF
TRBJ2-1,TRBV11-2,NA,CASRPPGREGNEQFF
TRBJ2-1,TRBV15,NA,CATSDQGYNEQFF
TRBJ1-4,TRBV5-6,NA,CASSLVGTDEKLFF
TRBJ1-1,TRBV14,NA,CASSLFHTEAFF
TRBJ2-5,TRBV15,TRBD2,CATSRVSGDRTQYF
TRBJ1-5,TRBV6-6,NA,CASKTGGASNQPQHF
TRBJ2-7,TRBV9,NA,CASSAHRGTGAYEQYF
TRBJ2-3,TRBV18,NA,CASSPLTGPDTQYF
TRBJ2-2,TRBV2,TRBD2,CASGRTSGSTGELFF
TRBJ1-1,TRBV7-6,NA,CASSFKKHTGESDTEAFF
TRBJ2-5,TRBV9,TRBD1,CASSYGTGRSETQYF
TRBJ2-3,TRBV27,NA,CASSLGVSTDTQYF
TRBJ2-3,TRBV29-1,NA,CSVEGGGDTQYF
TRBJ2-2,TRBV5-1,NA,CASSLTPRGGGELFF
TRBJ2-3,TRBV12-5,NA,CASGLYGADTQYF
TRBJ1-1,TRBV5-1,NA,CASINFPNTEAFF
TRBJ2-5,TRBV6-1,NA,CASSDRDVGTQYF
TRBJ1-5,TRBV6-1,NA,CASTSRGLVNQPQHF
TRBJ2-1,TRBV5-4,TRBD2,CASRPSGRPRDEQFF
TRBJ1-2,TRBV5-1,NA,CASSLQSNYGYTF
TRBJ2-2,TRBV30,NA,CAWSWLADTGELFF
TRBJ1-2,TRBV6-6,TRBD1,CASTPGTGPRGYTF
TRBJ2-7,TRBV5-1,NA,CASSLVPGPYEQYF
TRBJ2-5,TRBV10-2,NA,CASSWGRGETQYF
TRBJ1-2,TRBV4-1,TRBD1,CASSQIGTDRNYGYTF
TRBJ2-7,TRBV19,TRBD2,CASSTLSGKGISYEQYF